Presented here are 15 T cell receptor beta chains from one specimen sequenced in a study of blood T cells in healthy people across ages. A second roughly 7 to 12 cycle PCR used barcoded and J-beta primers. TCRdb re-called the 5' RACE reads with MiXCR, one entry per CDR3 protein. The sample has about 1.8 million distinct CDR3 sequences, 49% seen once. The sample comprised blood. These receptors were taken from a woman aged 40 to 50 in good health.

This clonotype appeared many times. The chain couples TRBV20-1 to TRBJ1-2; D uncertain. V lost 6 bases and J 5 bases, leaving 7 bases between the germline ends. Germline-derived CDR1 and CDR2 are DFQATT and SNEGSKA (reference sequence). The CDR3 runs 10 residues. CDR3 residues: CSAFRYGYTF. CDR3 nucleotide sequence: TGCAGTGCCTTTCGTTATGGCTACACCTTC.

This clonotype was found a few times. The chain links TRBV12-5 to TRBJ2-4, with D possibly being TRBD1 or TRBD2 (6 bases each). Germline V gene sequence: CDR1 LGHNT, CDR2 FRNRAP. The ends were cut back, 5 bases at V and 9 bases at J, with 17 bases in the middle. The CDR3 sequence is 14 residues long. The CDR3 bases are TGTGCTAGTGGTCCCCGGCCGGGGGCAAGCATTCAGTACTTC. Residues: CASGPRPGASIQYF.

This sequence joins TRBV4-2 and TRBJ1-2; D gene unclear. This CDR3 region has 13 residues. Trimming cost V 1 base and J 8 bases, with 11 bases left between them. The germline CDR1 and CDR2 sequences are LGHNA and YNFKEQ. In DNA form, the CDR3 reads TGTGCCAGCAGCCAAGGGACGGCCCCCGGCTACACCTTC. Translating it yields CASSQGTAPGYTF.

This clonotype came up many times. The CDR3 DNA reads as TGTGCCATCAGTCTGGACTCCTACAATGAGCAGTTCTTC. This encodes CAISLDSYNEQFF. The V and J genes are TRBV10-3 and TRBJ2-1; D remains unclear. Trimming cost V 5 bases and J 0 bases, with 5 bases left between them. Germline assignment: CDR1 ENHRY and CDR2 SYGVKD. There are 13 residues in the CDR3.

This clonotype was seen a few times. V and J are TRBV12-3 or TRBV12-4 and TRBJ2-7; D uncertain. V shed 1 base and J shed 6 bases, with 10 bases lying between them. The CDR3 has 13 residues. The chain's CDR3 is CASSLVLAGEQYF. DNA for the CDR3: TGTGCCAGCAGTTTAGTTTTGGCCGGCGAGCAGTACTTC.

The chain is built from TRBV13 and TRBJ1-2, with 8 nucleotides matching TRBD1. CDR3 length: 15 amino acids. Trimming took 5 bases from V and 4 from J; bases not matched to a gene: 9. The germline CDR1 and CDR2 sequences are PRHDT and FYEKMQ (reference sequence). CDR3 nucleotide sequence: TGTGCCAGCAGCGAAGGGACAGGAAACCCCTATGGCTACACCTTC. Encoded protein: CASSEGTGNPYGYTF.

The genes are TRBV7-9 and TRBJ1-6; D may be TRBD1 (5 bases). The CDR3 contains 15 residues. V was trimmed by 6 bases and J by 8 bases, leaving 17 bases between them. CDR1 is SEHNR and CDR2 is FQNEAQ in the germline V gene (reference sequence). This CDR3 reads CASRWGFGEYSPLHF. DNA of the CDR3: TGTGCCAGCAGATGGGGGTTTGGGGAGTATTCACCCCTCCACTTT.

Comments on this clonotype: The junction departs from germline at one end; a sequencing error may be responsible. J is TRBJ2-5 and V is TRBV20-1, with 10 nucleotides matching TRBD1. This CDR3 region has 16 residues. Germline V gene lookup returns CDR1 DFQATT and CDR2 SNEGSKA (reference sequence). The CDR3 reads CSASGTGTGVQETRYF. As DNA, the CDR3 is TGCAGTGCTAGTGGCACCGGGACAGGGGTTCAAGAGACCCGGTACTTC.

The J gene is TRBJ2-2, the V gene TRBV29-1; no clear D gene. This CDR3 comprises 11 residues. V lost 3 bases and J 7 bases, leaving 6 bases between the germline ends. The germline CDR1 and CDR2 sequences are SQVTM and ANQGSEA. CDR3 amino acids: CSVDKGGELFF. CDR3 nucleotide sequence: TGCAGCGTTGATAAGGGCGGGGAGCTGTTTTTT.

In the case of this clonotype: The junction does not match germline at one end; this may be a read error. V gene TRBV9 combines with J gene TRBJ2-4; 7 positions match TRBD1. The CDR3 contains 16 residues. CDR1 SGDLS and CDR2 YYNGEE come from the germline V gene. The CDR3, as DNA: TGTGCCAGCACCGTAGAGCCAACGGGACAGTCGGGCATTCAGTACTTC. It translates to CASTVEPTGQSGIQYF.

This clonotype was observed a handful of times. CDR3 sequence reads: CASSPNSGGHQETQYF. As DNA, the CDR3 is TGTGCCAGCAGTCCCAATAGCGGGGGACACCAAGAGACCCAGTACTTC. This chain connects TRBV12-3 or TRBV12-4 to TRBJ2-5; the match to TRBD2 covers 9 bases. The length of the CDR3 is 16 residues. The junction had 7 bases not matched to a gene; V was cut back by 5 bases and J by 0 bases.

The chain is built from TRBV7-9 and TRBJ2-5; D is perhaps TRBD1 (6 bases). The CDR3 loop spans 16 amino acids. The V and J ends lost 2 bases and 5 bases respectively, with 18 bases between them. Germline CDR1 SEHNR, CDR2 FQNEAQ (reference sequence). The CDR3 here is CASSLPGDISVETQYF. The CDR3 region has the DNA TGTGCCAGCAGCTTACCCGGGGACATCTCAGTGGAGACCCAGTACTTC.

This clonotype was counted a few times. The chain employs TRBV20-1 and TRBJ2-7, with 15 nucleotides matching TRBD2. Germline V gene lookup returns CDR1 DFQATT and CDR2 SNEGSKA (reference sequence). Losses at the gene ends were 4 bases for V and 1 base for J; bases not matched to a gene: 14. The CDR3 runs 19 residues. The CDR3 bases are TGCAGTGCTAACCCCAGGACTAGCGGGGGGGCTCGGAAGTCCTACGAGCAGTACTTC. Its translation: CSANPRTSGGARKSYEQYF.

In this sample, this clonotype turned up a few times. The rearrangement joins TRBV7-9 to TRBJ2-6; D is uncertain. Germline assignment: CDR1 SEHNR and CDR2 FQNEAQ (reference sequence). The CDR3 covers 15 residues. V was clipped by 3 bases and J by 9 bases, with 15 bases between them. CDR3 nucleotide sequence: TGTGCCAGCAGCTTCATAAGGGTGAAATACAACGTCCTGACTTTC. It codes for CASSFIRVKYNVLTF.

This rearrangement joins TRBV6-2 or TRBV6-3 to TRBJ1-6, with D unclear. The CDR3 runs to 13 residues. Deletions cut 0 bases from V and 18 bases from J, with 15 bases between. Germline V gene sequence: CDR1 MNHEY, CDR2 SVGEGT. The CDR3 nucleotides are TGTGCCAGCAGTTACTCTGGTCCAACCCCCGGCCACTTT. It codes for CASSYSGPTPGHF.